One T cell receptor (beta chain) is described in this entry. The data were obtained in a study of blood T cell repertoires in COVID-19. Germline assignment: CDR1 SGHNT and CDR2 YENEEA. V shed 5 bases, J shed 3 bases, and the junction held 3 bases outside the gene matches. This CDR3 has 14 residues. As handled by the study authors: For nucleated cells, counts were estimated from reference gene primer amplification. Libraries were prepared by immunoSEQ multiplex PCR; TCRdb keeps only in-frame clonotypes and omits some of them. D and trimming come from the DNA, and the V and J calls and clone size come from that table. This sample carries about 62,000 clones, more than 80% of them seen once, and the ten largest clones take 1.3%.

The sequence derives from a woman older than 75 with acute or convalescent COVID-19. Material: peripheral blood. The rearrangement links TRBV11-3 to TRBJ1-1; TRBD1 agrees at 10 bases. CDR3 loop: CASSPGTGDTEAFF. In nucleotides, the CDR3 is TGTGCCAGCAGCCCTGGGACAGGGGACACTGAAGCTTTCTTT.